This T cell receptor beta chain was retrieved from a study of shared clonotypes between healthy human individuals. General observations from the study: Between several donors, naive CD4 clonotypes were shared at a level of approximately 5%. The study's rarefaction showed incomplete sorted-subset sequencing despite large depth. It was only blood that was sampled, and tissue repertoires likely differ.

TCRdb keeps only in-frame clones here, not all; method: immunoSEQ multiplex PCR. Of over 1.5 million clones listed, roughly 98% were seen once; the top ten hold about 0.45%. On this clone: The antigen is unknown.

The sample consisted of naive CD4+ T cells sorted from blood. Specified subset: CD45RA+ positively selected. The source is a man aged 30-40 years in good health.

The CDR3 bases are TGTGCCAGTAGTTTTTCCAGCTCTGGAAACACCATATATTTT. Translated: CASSFSSSGNTIYF. V and J are TRBV19 and TRBJ1-3; no clear D. CDR1 is LNHDA, CDR2 SQIVND, per germline (reference sequence). The length of the CDR3 is 14 residues. V shed 5 bases and J shed 0 bases, with 8 bases lying between them.